Listed here is a single T cell receptor beta chain. Germline CDR1 SGHAT, CDR2 FQDESV (reference sequence). This CDR3 has 12 residues. The ends were cut back, 8 bases at V and 10 bases at J, with 12 bases in the middle. It was during active infection that Seattle patients were enrolled and then longitudinally followed. The sample is drawn from a study of blood T cell repertoires in COVID-19. Looking at the study overall: In each case, the material was cDNA or gDNA derived from T cells, B-cell-depleted T cells, or PBMCs.

Some clones are missing from TCRdb's copy, which holds only in-frame ones; the method was immunoSEQ multiplex PCR. The repertoire holds some 150,000 clones, with roughly 88% as singletons. The sequenced material came from peripheral blood. The clonotype comes from a woman aged 55-75 years with COVID-19, enrolled during active disease. The V call is TRBV11-1, the J call TRBJ1-6, with D tentatively TRBD1 (6 bases). DNA for the CDR3: TGTGCCAGCCGCCGAGGGGGATCACCCCTCCACTTT. Translating it yields CASRRGGSPLHF.